This TCR beta chain was retrieved from a study of blood T cell repertoires in COVID-19. The cohort comprised adults aged 18 to 89 years residing in about two dozen US areas. Within 2 weeks before study entry, exposed participants met a COVID-19 case. The protocol was immunoSEQ multiplex PCR, while the TCRdb copy is restricted to in-frame clones and leaves out a portion. This sample has about 250,000 clones; around 82% occur once, and the top ten carry 3.6%. V was cut by 0 bases and J by 7 bases, with 15 bases left in between. The germline gives CDR1 MNHEY, CDR2 SVGAGI. This CDR3 is built from 15 residues.

The V call is TRBV6-5, the J call TRBJ1-2, with TRBD1 as a possible D gene (5 bases). This clonotype was sampled from a woman in her 40s who had been exposed to COVID-19. The specimen sequenced was PBMCs or T cells enriched from blood (not recorded which). CDR3 DNA: TGTGCCAGCAGTTACTCGCGTGGGGACTCTGGTGGCTACACCTTC. Its protein product is CASSYSRGDSGGYTF.